These 19 T cell receptor beta chains were sequenced from one sample in a study of blood T cell repertoires in COVID-19. Profiled with immunoSEQ multiplex PCR; TCRdb holds only in-frame clones, not every one. The sample includes 150,000 or so clones, around 91% of them seen just once. Sequencing was done on a sample of peripheral blood. The receptors shown here come from a man aged 18 to 30 with COVID-19, enrolled during active disease.

This sequence joins TRBV9 and TRBJ1-1; 8 bases match TRBD1. Germline loops: CDR1 SGDLS, CDR2 YYNGEE. The CDR3 has 14 residues. J gave up 2 bases and V 4 bases, and 4 bases lay outside the gene matches. Written as DNA, the CDR3 is TGTGCCAGCAGCCAGACAGGGGCCAACACTGAAGCTTTCTTT. Its translation is CASSQTGANTEAFF.

The chain joins TRBV9 to TRBJ1-2; TRBD1 might be the D (6 bases). CDR1 is SGDLS, CDR2 YYNGEE, per germline. The V and J ends lost 3 bases and 5 bases respectively, with 14 bases between them. The CDR3 extends over 14 amino acids. CDR3: CASSARTDRYGYTF. In DNA form, the CDR3 reads TGTGCCAGCAGCGCCAGAACCGACAGGTATGGCTACACCTTC. The full variable domain, its missing parts supplied by reference TRBV9 and TRBJ1-2, is DSGVTQTPKHLITATGQRVTLRCSPRSGDLSVYWYQQSLDQGLQFLIQYYNGEERAKGNILERFSAQQFPDLHSELNLSSLELGDSALYFCASSARTDRYGYTFGSGTRLTVV.

The chain combines TRBV7-8 with TRBJ1-1; unclear D gene. The length of the CDR3 is 15 residues. CDR1 and CDR2 (germline): SGHVS, FQNEAQ. With 1 base removed from V and 0 bases from J, the gap between germline ends came to 9 bases. For the CDR3, the DNA is TGTGCCAGCAGCTTAGTGGGCAAGGTGAACACTGAAGCTTTCTTT. Its translation is CASSLVGKVNTEAFF.

This clone came up once. The chain has TRBV7-2 and TRBJ2-7; D unresolved. The CDR3 sequence is 11 residues long. Germline V gene lookup returns CDR1 SGHTA and CDR2 FQGNSA. V was trimmed by 7 bases and J by 3 bases, leaving 7 bases between them. The CDR3 nucleotides are TGTGCCAGCACCTACCTCTACGAGCAGTACTTC. Residues: CASTYLYEQYF.

This chain uses TRBV11-2 with TRBJ2-2, with D unresolved. Germline CDR1 SGHAT, CDR2 FQNNGV. The CDR3 is made up of 14 amino acids. The ends were cut back, 0 bases at V and 8 bases at J, with 10 bases in the middle. The CDR3 loop reads CASSLDFGAGELFF. In nucleotides, the CDR3 is TGTGCCAGCAGCTTAGATTTCGGAGCGGGGGAGCTGTTTTTT.

The chain uses TRBV19 and TRBJ1-5; D not resolved. Trimming left V 3 bases short and J 4 bases short, with 10 bases between. This CDR3 region has 14 residues. From germline, CDR1 is LNHDA and CDR2 SQIVND (reference sequence). CDR3 sequence reads: CASSISRQNQPQHF. CDR3 in DNA: TGTGCCAGTAGTATTAGCCGCCAAAATCAGCCCCAGCATTTT. Full variable domain (missing parts from reference TRBV19 and TRBJ1-5): DGGITQSPKYLFRKEGQNVTLSCEQNLNHDAMYWYRQDPGQGLRLIYYSQIVNDFQKGDIAEGYSVSREKKESFPLTVTSAQKNPTAFYLCASSISRQNQPQHFGDGTRLSIL.

V is TRBV28 and J is TRBJ2-1; the D is unclear. The V and J ends lost 6 bases and 0 bases respectively, with 9 bases between them. The germline V gene has CDR1 MDHEN and CDR2 SYDVKM. The CDR3 is 14 residues long. CDR3 residues: CASRAESSYNEQFF. The CDR3 region has the DNA TGTGCCAGCAGGGCAGAAAGCTCCTACAATGAGCAGTTCTTC.

This clone was found a few times. The chain couples TRBV5-6 to TRBJ2-1; D is ambiguous. Trimming pared 0 bases from V and 10 bases from J, leaving 5 bases between. This CDR3 has 11 residues. Germline CDR1 SGHDT, CDR2 YYEEEE. CDR3 in amino acids: CASSLVQEQFF. CDR3 nucleotides: TGTGCCAGCAGCTTGGTTCAGGAGCAGTTCTTC.

V usage is TRBV28 and J usage is TRBJ2-3; TRBD2 matches 11 bases. V gave up 6 bases and J gave up 5 bases; unmatched junction bases: 7. Germline CDR1 MDHEN, CDR2 SYDVKM. The length of the CDR3 is 15 residues. CDR3 DNA: TGTGCCAGCAGACGTACTAGCGGGAGAGGAGATACGCAGTATTTT. This codes for CASRRTSGRGDTQYF.

The chain links TRBV28 to TRBJ2-1; perhaps TRBD2 as D (5 bases). The CDR3 has 14 amino acids. V shed 3 bases and J shed 8 bases, with 14 bases lying between them. In germline, CDR1 is MDHEN, CDR2 SYDVKM. The CDR3 DNA reads TGTGCCAGCAGTTTGTCGGGGAGTGGAGATGAGCAGTTCTTC. Its translation is CASSLSGSGDEQFF.

The rearrangement joins TRBV3-1 (or the pseudogene TRBV3-2) to TRBJ2-5, with 12 bases matching TRBD2. The CDR3 extends over 18 amino acids. V lost 0 bases and J lost 5; bases outside the gene matches: 10. In germline, CDR1 is LGHDT, CDR2 YNNKEL (reference sequence). CDR3 DNA: TGTGCCAGCAGCCAAGAGAGTCTAGCGGGAGGGCCAGGGGAGACCCAGTACTTC. Amino acid sequence: CASSQESLAGGPGETQYF.

The rearrangement links TRBV19 to TRBJ2-7, with 12 bases fitting TRBD2. V shed 8 bases, J shed 5 bases, and the junction held 4 bases outside the gene matches. Germline V CDR1 and CDR2: LNHDA, SQIVND (reference sequence). The CDR3 is 13 residues long. The CDR3 spells CASASGRGDEQYF. The DNA for the CDR3 is TGTGCCAGTGCTAGCGGGAGGGGCGACGAGCAGTACTTC.

The chain is built from TRBV11-2 and TRBJ2-5; D gene unclear. Per the germline V gene, CDR1 is SGHAT and CDR2 is FQNNGV. The CDR3 contains 15 residues. Trimming took off 1 base at V and 5 bases at J, with 14 bases between the two ends. CDR3 residues: CASSLASVTGETQYF. CDR3 in DNA: TGTGCCAGCAGCTTAGCTTCGGTTACGGGTGAGACCCAGTACTTC.

The V and J genes are TRBV23-1 and TRBJ2-7, with 12 bases lining up with TRBD1. TRBV23-1 is designated an ORF whose function remains uncertain. The trim removed 4 bases at V and 6 bases at J, leaving 7 bases unmatched. CDR3 length equals 15 residues. The CDR3 DNA sequence: TGCGCCAGCAGTCGCCCCGGGACAGGGGGCCGCGAGCAGTACTTC. Translated: CASSRPGTGGREQYF.

This chain connects TRBV5-1 to TRBJ1-1; 7 bases match TRBD1. V lost 4 bases, J lost 4 bases, and 10 bases stayed unmatched. CDR3 length: 15 amino acids. Germline V CDR1 and CDR2: SGHRS, YFSETQ. The DNA of the CDR3 is TGCGCCAGCAGCGAGACAGGGTATCGTGGCACTGAAGCTTTCTTT. This translates into CASSETGYRGTEAFF.

The chain couples TRBV3-1 (or the pseudogene TRBV3-2) to TRBJ1-6; D remains ambiguous. CDR3 size: 16 residues. CDR1 LGHDT and CDR2 YNNKEL come from the germline V gene (reference sequence). V was pared by 0 bases and J by 5 bases, with 11 bases between. The CDR3: CASSQEARINNSPLHF. CDR3 DNA: TGTGCCAGCAGCCAAGAAGCCCGTATAAATAATTCACCCCTCCACTTT.

This clone was seen a few times. This rearrangement joins TRBV6-2 or TRBV6-3 to TRBJ2-1; TRBD2 matches at 12 bases. Germline loops: CDR1 MNHEY, CDR2 SVGEGT. V was pared by 0 bases and J by 6 bases, with 0 bases of the junction left unmatched. This CDR3 spans 15 amino acids. The CDR3 bases are TGTGCCAGCAGTTACTCGACTAGCGGGAGCAATGAGCAGTTCTTC. This sequence encodes CASSYSTSGSNEQFF.

The chain carries TRBV27 and TRBJ1-1; 8 bases line up with TRBD1. The CDR3 totals 15 residues. CDR1 is MNHEY, CDR2 SMNVEV, per germline (reference sequence). The ends lost 3 bases at V and 4 bases at J; junction bases unmatched: 7. The CDR3 sequence: CASSFGRGPGTEAFF. In DNA form, the CDR3 reads TGTGCCAGCAGTTTTGGCAGGGGGCCGGGCACTGAAGCTTTCTTT.

The CDR3 nucleotides read TGTGCCAGCAGCTTAGATCCCTCCGCGGATACGCAGTATTTT. The encoded protein is CASSLDPSADTQYF. The chain couples TRBV7-9 to TRBJ2-3; D ambiguous. Trimming removed 1 base from V and 6 bases from J, with 11 bases in between. Germline V gene data show CDR1 as SEHNR and CDR2 as FQNEAQ (reference sequence). The CDR3 runs to 14 residues.